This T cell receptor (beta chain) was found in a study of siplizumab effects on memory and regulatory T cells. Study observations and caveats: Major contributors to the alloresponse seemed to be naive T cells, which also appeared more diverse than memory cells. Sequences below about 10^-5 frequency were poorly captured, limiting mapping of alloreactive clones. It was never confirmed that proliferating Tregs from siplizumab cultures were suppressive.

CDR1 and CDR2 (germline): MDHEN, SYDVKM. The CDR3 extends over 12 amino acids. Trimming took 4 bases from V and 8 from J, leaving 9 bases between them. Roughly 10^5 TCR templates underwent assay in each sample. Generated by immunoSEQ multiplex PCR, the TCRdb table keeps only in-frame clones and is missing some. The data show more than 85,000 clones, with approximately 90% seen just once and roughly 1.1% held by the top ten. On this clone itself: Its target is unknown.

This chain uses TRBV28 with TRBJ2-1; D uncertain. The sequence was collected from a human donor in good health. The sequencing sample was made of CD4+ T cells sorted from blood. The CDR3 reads CASSSSVDEQFF. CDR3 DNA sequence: TGTGCCAGCAGTTCCAGTGTCGATGAGCAGTTCTTC.